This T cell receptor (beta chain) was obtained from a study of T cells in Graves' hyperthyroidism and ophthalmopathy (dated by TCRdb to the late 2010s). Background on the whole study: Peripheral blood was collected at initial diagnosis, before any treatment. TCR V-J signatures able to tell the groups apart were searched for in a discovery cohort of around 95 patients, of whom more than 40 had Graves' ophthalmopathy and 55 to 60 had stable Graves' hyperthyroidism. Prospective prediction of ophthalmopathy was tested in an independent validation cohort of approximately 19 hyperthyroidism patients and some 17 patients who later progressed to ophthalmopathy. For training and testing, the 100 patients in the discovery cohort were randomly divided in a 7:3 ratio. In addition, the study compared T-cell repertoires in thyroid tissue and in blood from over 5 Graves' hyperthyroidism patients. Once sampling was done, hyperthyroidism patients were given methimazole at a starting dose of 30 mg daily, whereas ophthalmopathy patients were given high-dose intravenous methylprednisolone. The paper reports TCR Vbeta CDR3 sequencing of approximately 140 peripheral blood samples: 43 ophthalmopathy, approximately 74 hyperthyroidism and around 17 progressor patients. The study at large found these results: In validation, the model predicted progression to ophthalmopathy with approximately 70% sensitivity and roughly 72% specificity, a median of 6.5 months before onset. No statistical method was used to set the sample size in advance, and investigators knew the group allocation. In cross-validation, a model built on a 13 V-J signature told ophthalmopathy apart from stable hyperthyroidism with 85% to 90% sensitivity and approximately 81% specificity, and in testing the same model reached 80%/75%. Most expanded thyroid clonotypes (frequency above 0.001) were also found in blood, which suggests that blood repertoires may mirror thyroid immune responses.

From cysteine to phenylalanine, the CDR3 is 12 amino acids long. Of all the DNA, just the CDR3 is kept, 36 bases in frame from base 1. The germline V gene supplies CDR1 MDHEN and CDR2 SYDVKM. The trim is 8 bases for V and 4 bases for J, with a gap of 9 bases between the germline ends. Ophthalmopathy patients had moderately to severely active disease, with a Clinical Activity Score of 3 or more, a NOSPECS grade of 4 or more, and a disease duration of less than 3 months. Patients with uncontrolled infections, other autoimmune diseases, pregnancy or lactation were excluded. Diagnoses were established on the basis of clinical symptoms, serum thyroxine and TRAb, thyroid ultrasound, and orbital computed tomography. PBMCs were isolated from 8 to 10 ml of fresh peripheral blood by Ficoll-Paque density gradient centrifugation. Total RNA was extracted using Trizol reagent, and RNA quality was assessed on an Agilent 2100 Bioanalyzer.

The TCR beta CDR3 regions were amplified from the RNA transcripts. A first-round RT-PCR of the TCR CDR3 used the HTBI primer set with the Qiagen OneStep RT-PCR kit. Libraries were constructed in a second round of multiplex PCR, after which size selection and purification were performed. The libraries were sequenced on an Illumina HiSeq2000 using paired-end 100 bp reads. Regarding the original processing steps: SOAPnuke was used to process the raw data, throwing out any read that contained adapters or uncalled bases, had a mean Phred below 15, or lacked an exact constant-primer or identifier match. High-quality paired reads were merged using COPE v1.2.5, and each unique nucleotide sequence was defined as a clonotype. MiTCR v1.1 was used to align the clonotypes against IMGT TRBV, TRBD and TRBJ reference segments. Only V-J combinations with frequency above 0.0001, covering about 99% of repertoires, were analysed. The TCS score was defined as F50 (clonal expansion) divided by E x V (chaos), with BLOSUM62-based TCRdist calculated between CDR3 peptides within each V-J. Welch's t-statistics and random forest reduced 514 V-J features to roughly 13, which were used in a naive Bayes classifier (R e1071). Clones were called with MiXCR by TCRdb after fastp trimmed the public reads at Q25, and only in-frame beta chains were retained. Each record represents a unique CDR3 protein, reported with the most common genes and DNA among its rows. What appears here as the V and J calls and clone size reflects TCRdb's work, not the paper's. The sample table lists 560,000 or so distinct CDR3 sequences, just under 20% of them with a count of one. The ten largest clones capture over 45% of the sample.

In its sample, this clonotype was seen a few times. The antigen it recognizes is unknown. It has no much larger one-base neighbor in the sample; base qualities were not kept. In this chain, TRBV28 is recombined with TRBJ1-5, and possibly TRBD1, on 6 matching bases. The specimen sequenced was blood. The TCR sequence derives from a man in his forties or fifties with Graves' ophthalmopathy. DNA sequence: TGTGCCAGCGCTCAGGGGAATCAGCCCCAGCATTTT. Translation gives CASAQGNQPQHF.